This entry features one T cell receptor beta chain sequence. The antigen is undetermined. These data come from a study of PD-1 blockade in mismatch repair-deficient tumors. Turning to the study itself: Enrolled about 2012-2016, patients had progressing, pretreated mismatch repair-deficient cancers of 12 to 13 types.

The V gene lost 2 bases and the J gene lost 2 bases, with 10 bases spanning the gap. The CDR3 is 15 residues long. Germline CDR1 SGHTA, CDR2 FQGNSA. Libraries were prepared by immunoSEQ multiplex PCR; TCRdb keeps only in-frame clonotypes and omits some of them. The table has more than 8,500 clones, approximately 85% seen once. General study findings and limits: Tumor-resident clones, often undetectable pretreatment in blood, expanded then contracted after pembrolizumab.

All patients were mismatch repair deficient, assessed by either PCR or immunohistochemistry. TCRs were sequenced from a few patients responding to pembrolizumab. This TCR was sampled from an adult with mismatch repair-deficient cancer. Here the sequenced sample was PBMCs, taken 46 to 49 weeks after starting pembrolizumab. This chain connects TRBV7-2 to TRBJ1-5; possibly TRBD1 for D (5 bases). The CDR3 here is CASSLQGGGNQPQHF. For the CDR3, the DNA is TGTGCCAGCAGCTTACAGGGCGGAGGCAATCAGCCCCAGCATTTT.